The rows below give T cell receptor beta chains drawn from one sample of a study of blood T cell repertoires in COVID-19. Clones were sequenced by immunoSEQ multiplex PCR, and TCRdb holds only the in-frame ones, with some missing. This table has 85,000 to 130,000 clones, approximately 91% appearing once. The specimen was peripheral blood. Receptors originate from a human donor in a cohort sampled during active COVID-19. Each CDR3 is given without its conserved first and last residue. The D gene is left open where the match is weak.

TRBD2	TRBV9	ASSATTSVSTDTQY
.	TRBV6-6	ASSPEIAGANVLT
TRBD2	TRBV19	ASSIYSGRAVVSTDTQY
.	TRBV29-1	TATGNEQF
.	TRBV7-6	ASTAPQNPYNEQF
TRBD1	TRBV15	ATSLGQGSYNEQF
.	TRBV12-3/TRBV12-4	ASSFDRTQQF
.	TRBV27	ASSLYPTGRGDTQY
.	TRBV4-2	ASSLRASYGYT
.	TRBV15	ATQRTYEQY
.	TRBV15	ATSRDTRTVTNYGYT
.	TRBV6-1	ASSESRATGNTIY
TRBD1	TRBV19	ASSWTGTSYNSPLH
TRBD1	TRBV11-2	ASSFPSNRGYTEAF
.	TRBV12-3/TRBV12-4	ASSITQNTEAF
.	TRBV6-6	ASSLTTVGTGELF
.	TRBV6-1	ASSERFRGNSPLH
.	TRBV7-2	ASSERTGFSPLH
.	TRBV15	ATSRGGWPSRAYEQF
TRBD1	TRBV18	ASSLGQPNEKLF
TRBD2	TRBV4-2	ASSQGSGGAQETQY
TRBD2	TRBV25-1	ASSGGLSVAYEQY
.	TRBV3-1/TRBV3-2	ASSQEAGSAGNEQF
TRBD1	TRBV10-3	AISEQGAGT
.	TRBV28	ASSLGQAYGYT
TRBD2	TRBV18	ASSPGTAGAQY
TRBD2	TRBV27	ASSTRVREPRVGQETQY
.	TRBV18	ASSVGGFDQPQH
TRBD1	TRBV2	ASSQQGASTDTQY
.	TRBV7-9	ASRSRQDNNEQF
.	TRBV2	ASGRLGATYEQY
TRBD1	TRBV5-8	ASSLHRGGTDTQY
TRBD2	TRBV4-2	ASSQVSAGAYEQY
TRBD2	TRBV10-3	AITVASGDEQF
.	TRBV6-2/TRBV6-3	ASSYQGHYEQY
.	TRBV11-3	ASANNREGGEQF
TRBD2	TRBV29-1	SVEGAGGGNEQF
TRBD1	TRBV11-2	ASSVRQGVGPEAF
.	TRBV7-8	ASSLALAGADPSTDTQY
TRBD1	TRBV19	ASSTPGTGSYEQY
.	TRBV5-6	ASSPTGSGNTIY
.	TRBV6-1	ASSEGQNTEAF
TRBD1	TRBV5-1	ASSGTGYEQY
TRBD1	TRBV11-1	ASSRGTVGPEAF
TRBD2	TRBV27	ASSLYGGRLSYEQY
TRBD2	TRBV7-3	ASSRGGLETQY